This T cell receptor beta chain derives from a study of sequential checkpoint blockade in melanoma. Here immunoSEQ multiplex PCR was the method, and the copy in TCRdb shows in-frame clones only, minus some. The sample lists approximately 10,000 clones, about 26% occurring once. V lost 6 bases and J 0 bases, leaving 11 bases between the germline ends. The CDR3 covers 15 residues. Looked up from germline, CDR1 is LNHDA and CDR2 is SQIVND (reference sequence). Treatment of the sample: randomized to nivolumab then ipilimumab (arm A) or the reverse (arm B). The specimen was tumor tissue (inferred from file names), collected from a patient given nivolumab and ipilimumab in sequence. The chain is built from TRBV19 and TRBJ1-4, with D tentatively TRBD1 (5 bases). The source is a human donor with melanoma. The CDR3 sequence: CASSNTGATNEKLFF. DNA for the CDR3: TGTGCCAGTAGCAATACAGGAGCAACTAATGAAAAACTGTTTTTT.